Shown below are 9 T cell receptor beta chains from a single sample sequenced in a study of technical replicates of blood from a few donors. The assay was immunoSEQ multiplex PCR, and TCRdb's table has in-frame clones only and misses some. The table lists 80,000 to 95,000 clones, roughly 96% of them singletons. Sequences were obtained from T cells isolated from PBMCs. The receptors were gathered from a human donor in good health.

V gene TRBV5-4 combines with J gene TRBJ2-3, with a tentative D call TRBD1 (5 bases). The CDR3 runs to 13 residues. CDR1 and CDR2 (germline): SGHNT, YYREEE (reference sequence). The ends were cut back, 0 bases at V and 5 bases at J, with 7 bases in the middle. CDR3 residues: CASSLEGVDTQYF. CDR3 sequence (DNA): TGTGCCAGCAGCTTGGAAGGGGTAGATACGCAGTATTTT.

This rearrangement joins TRBV11-3 to TRBJ2-2; D gene ambiguous. The CDR3 totals 17 residues. V was shortened by 1 base and J by 1 base, with 13 bases between the two germline ends. Germline V gene data show CDR1 as SGHNT and CDR2 as YENEEA. CDR3 DNA sequence: TGTGCCAGCAGCTTAGGTGTAATAGCTCAGAACACCGGGGAGCTGTTTTTT. Encoded protein: CASSLGVIAQNTGELFF.

The V call is TRBV19, the J call TRBJ2-7, with a weak D call TRBD1 (5 bases). This CDR3 has 12 residues. Trimming pared 10 bases from V and 5 bases from J, leaving 15 bases between. Germline CDR1 LNHDA, CDR2 SQIVND (reference sequence). The CDR3 DNA is TGTGCCACCCAGGGTTTTTACAACGAGCAGTACTTC. This translates into CATQGFYNEQYF.

V is TRBV27 and J is TRBJ2-7; a possible D gene is TRBD1 (5 bases). CDR1 is MNHEY and CDR2 is SMNVEV in the germline V gene (reference sequence). The V and J ends lost 5 bases and 2 bases respectively, with 10 bases between them. The CDR3 consists of 13 residues. CDR3 in DNA: TGTGCCAGCAGTCCAGTGGGGCCCTACGAGCAGTACTTC. This codes for CASSPVGPYEQYF.

This clone is a singleton in its sample. This rearrangement joins TRBV9 to TRBJ2-5; perhaps TRBD1 as D (6 bases). The V and J ends lost 9 bases and 0 bases respectively, with 15 bases between them. The germline gives CDR1 SGDLS, CDR2 YYNGEE. The CDR3 is 14 residues long. The CDR3 region is CATSQGPNQETQYF. The CDR3 DNA sequence: TGTGCCACCTCACAGGGTCCCAACCAAGAGACCCAGTACTTC.

This sequence joins TRBV5-1 and TRBJ2-4, with 8 bases aligning to TRBD1. Germline loops: CDR1 SGHRS, CDR2 YFSETQ. The CDR3 covers 13 residues. V was clipped by 4 bases and J by 5 bases; unmatched bases: 2. This CDR3 reads CASSEDRENIQYF. As DNA, the CDR3 is TGCGCCAGCAGCGAGGACAGGGAAAACATTCAGTACTTC.

The chain uses TRBV18 and TRBJ1-5, with 8 bases that match TRBD1. Germline V lookup: CDR1 KGHSH, CDR2 LQKENI. The length of the CDR3 is 15 residues. J was trimmed by 6 bases and V by 6 bases; bases with no gene match: 10. The CDR3 DNA reads as TGTGCCAGCTCCCCCGGACAGGGAGGTGCTCAGCCCCAGCATTTT. The encoded protein is CASSPGQGGAQPQHF.

The chain recombines TRBV13 with TRBJ2-1, with 7 nucleotides matching TRBD2. V was pared by 5 bases and J by 2 bases, with 12 bases of the junction left unmatched. The CDR3 sequence is 17 residues long. Germline CDR1 reads PRHDT; CDR2 reads FYEKMQ (reference sequence). The CDR3 here is CASSRTRDYLTYNEQFF. CDR3 DNA: TGTGCCAGCAGCCGCACCCGGGACTACTTAACCTACAATGAGCAGTTCTTC.

V usage is TRBV6-1 and J usage is TRBJ2-7; 7 nucleotides align to TRBD1. V shed 4 bases, J shed 0 bases, and the junction held 15 bases outside the gene matches. This CDR3 has 18 residues. Germline loops: CDR1 MNHNS, CDR2 SASEGT. Here the CDR3 reads CASSVIGVGTASSYEQYF. CDR3 coding DNA: TGTGCCAGCAGTGTAATAGGAGTCGGGACAGCAAGCTCCTACGAGCAGTACTTC.